This TCR beta chain was retrieved from a study of cytomegalovirus exposure and HLA in healthy donors. Study details: The same platform was used for the roughly 120 validation repertoires as for the approximately 730 first-cohort repertoires, as reported in a later analysis. Findings and caveats of the study: Some TCR beta chains (about 180 of them) were listed as cytomegalovirus-associated. With high specificity and sensitivity, the classifier reportedly diagnosed cytomegalovirus status. Some public TCRs appeared in many individuals, while most sequences were rare.

Germline V gene lookup returns CDR1 KGHSH and CDR2 LQKENI. V shed 2 bases and J shed 10 bases, with 9 bases lying between them. The length of the CDR3 is 13 residues. Assay: immunoSEQ multiplex PCR; the TCRdb copy retains only in-frame clones and omits some. This sample carries over 200,000 clones, around 87% of them seen once, and the ten largest clones take 0.3% to 0.4%. Regarding this clone: Its antigen remains unidentified.

This TCR was sampled from a woman under 30 in good health and CMV-seronegative. Sample: PBMCs. The J gene is TRBJ1-6, the V gene TRBV18; D is ambiguous. CDR3 coding DNA: TGTGCCAGCTCACCAATATCTGGCTCACCCCTCCACTTT. Protein product: CASSPISGSPLHF. The variable domain in full, completed from reference TRBV18 and TRBJ1-6, reads NAGVMQNPRHLVRRRGQEARLRCSPMKGHSHVYWYRQLPEEGLKFMVYLQKENIIDESGMPKERFSAEFPKEGPSILRIQQVVRGDSAAYFCASSPISGSPLHFGNGTRLTVT.